This T cell receptor (beta chain) comes out of a study of blood T cell repertoires in COVID-19. Produced via immunoSEQ multiplex PCR; TCRdb's table is partial and in-frame only. The sample comprises roughly 150,000 clones, around nine tenths of which are singletons, and 2% to 3% rests with the top ten. Trimming cost V 1 base and J 6 bases, with 20 bases left between them. The CDR3 contains 18 residues. CDR1 is SGHNT and CDR2 is YYREEE in the germline V gene (reference sequence). The receptor comes from an older woman with acute or convalescent COVID-19. Specimen: peripheral blood. The chain recombines TRBV5-4 with TRBJ1-6; D remains ambiguous. CDR3 protein: CASSLSGWLSSGNSPLHF. As DNA, the CDR3 is TGTGCCAGCAGCTTGTCGGGGTGGTTAAGCTCGGGTAATTCACCCCTCCACTTT.